This T cell receptor (beta chain) is from a study of blood T cells in healthy people across ages. At the level of the study: Template switching caught about one barcoded beta molecule for each two T cells. Study-level results: Naive CD4+ cell counts and diversity both ran higher in long-lived than in aged donors. The unknown donor CMV status may have confounded expanded clonotype changes.

A word on this clonotype: Its antigen is undetermined.

J was trimmed by 5 bases and V by 1 base; bases with no gene match: 7. The germline CDR1 and CDR2 sequences are MGHRA and YSYEKL. The CDR3 length is 15 residues. Using a J-beta primer mix together with a sample-barcoded 5' primer, a second PCR was run for roughly 6 to 12 cycles. TCRdb re-analysed the 5' RACE reads in MiXCR, keeping a single row per CDR3 protein. The data hold roughly 2 million distinct CDR3 sequences, with about 50% observed a single time. This sequence joins TRBV4-1 and TRBJ2-5; 7 bases are a match to TRBD1. Material for sequencing was blood. This sequence originates from a woman in her forties in good health. The CDR3 bases are TGCGCCAGCAGCCAAGCGGAGACAGGGATGGAGACCCAGTACTTC. It codes for CASSQAETGMETQYF.